This TCR beta chain was recorded in a study of regulatory T cells in long-lasting Graves disease. Overall study findings and caveats: Preferential use of TRBV28, TRBJ1-2 and TRBJ2-5 was seen in persistent disease. Persistent patients shared 2,500 to 3,000 public clonotypes among themselves. Newly diagnosed patients shared fewer, at roughly 970.

Time point defined: persistent/refractory GD, antithyroid drugs over 5 years with positive TRAb. TCR sequences were obtained from RNA taken from PBMCs. The V end was cut by 6 bases, the J end by 0 bases, with 12 bases between. The germline CDR1 and CDR2 sequences are SGHTA and FQGNSA. The CDR3 is 15 amino acids. Worth noting for this clonotype: Its specificity is not known.

The TCR beta library used iRepertoire HTBI primers with Arm-PCR amplification of CDR3. Per the original data handling: Sample data revealed fewer than 70 TRBV and under 15 TRBJ segments. TCRdb itself ran the multiplex PCR reads through MiXCR, one entry per CDR3 protein. These V and J calls rely on TCRdb rather than the paper's analysis. There are 400,000 to 500,000 distinct CDR3 sequences in the sample; approximately 23% occur only once, and 13% lies in the top ten. This TCR was sampled from a female donor with Graves disease. This rearrangement joins TRBV7-2 to TRBJ1-3; tentative D call: TRBD1 (6 bases). This specimen was peripheral blood mononuclear cells (PBMCs), taken when the disease was refractory, from a patient treated with antithyroid drugs. CDR3 in amino acids: CASSSRTASGNTIYF. For the CDR3, the DNA is TGTGCCAGCAGTTCCCGGACAGCCTCTGGAAACACCATATATTTT.